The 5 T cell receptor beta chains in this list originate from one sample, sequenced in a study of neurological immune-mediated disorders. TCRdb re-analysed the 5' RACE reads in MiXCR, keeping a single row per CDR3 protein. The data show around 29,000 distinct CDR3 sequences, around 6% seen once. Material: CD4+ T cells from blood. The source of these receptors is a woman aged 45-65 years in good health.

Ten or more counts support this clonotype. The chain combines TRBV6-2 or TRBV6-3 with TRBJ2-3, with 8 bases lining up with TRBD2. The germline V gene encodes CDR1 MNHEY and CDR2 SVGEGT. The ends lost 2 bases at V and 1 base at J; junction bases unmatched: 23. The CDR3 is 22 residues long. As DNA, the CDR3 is TGTGCCAGCAGTTACGTAAGGTCAGGACCCGGCGGGAGGAATCTTGGCACAGATACGCAGTATTTT. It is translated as CASSYVRSGPGGRNLGTDTQYF.

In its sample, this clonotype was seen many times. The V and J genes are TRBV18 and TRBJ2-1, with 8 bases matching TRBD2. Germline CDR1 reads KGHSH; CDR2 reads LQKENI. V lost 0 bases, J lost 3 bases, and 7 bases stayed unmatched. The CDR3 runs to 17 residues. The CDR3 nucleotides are TGTGCCAGCTCACCACCGGTGGCAAGCGGGGGCTACAATGAGCAGTTCTTC. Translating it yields CASSPPVASGGYNEQFF.

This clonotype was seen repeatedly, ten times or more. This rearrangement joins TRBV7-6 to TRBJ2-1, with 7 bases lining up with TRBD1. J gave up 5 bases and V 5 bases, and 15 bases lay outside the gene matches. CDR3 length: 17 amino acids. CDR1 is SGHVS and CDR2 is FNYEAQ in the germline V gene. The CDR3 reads CASSLTGSLYPDNEQFF. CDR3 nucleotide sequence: TGTGCCAGCAGCCTGACAGGGTCCCTCTATCCGGACAATGAGCAGTTCTTC.

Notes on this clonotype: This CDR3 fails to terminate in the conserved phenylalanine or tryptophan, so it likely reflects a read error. CDR3 in DNA: TGTGCCATCACCAGTTTAAGCTCCGGGAGGATCCGCAATGAGCAGTTCTTG. It specifies CAITSLSSGRIRNEQFL. V gene TRBV28 combines with J gene TRBJ2-1; 7 nucleotides agree with TRBD2. Germline V gene data show CDR1 as MDHEN and CDR2 as SYDVKM. V gave up 10 bases and J gave up 6 bases; unmatched junction bases: 21. This CDR3 is 17 amino acids long.

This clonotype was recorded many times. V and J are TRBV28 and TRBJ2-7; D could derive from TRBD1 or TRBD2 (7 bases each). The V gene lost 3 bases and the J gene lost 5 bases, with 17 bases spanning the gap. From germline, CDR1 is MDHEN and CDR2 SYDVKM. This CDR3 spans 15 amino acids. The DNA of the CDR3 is TGTGCCAGCAGTTTTTCCAGGGGGGGGTACCACGAGCAGTACTTC. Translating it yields CASSFSRGGYHEQYF.